Shown below are 18 T cell receptor beta chains from a single sample sequenced in a study of blood T cell repertoires in COVID-19. Repertoires were generated with immunoSEQ multiplex PCR, while TCRdb's copy carries only in-frame clones and drops some. The sample records 250,000 or so clones, approximately 86% being singletons. The sequenced sample consisted of peripheral blood. The receptors were gathered from a man aged 40-55 years with active or convalescent COVID-19.

This clone was counted between two and nine times. The V call is TRBV29-1, the J call TRBJ2-7; tentative D call: TRBD1 (5 bases). Germline CDR1 is SQVTM and CDR2 is ANQGSEA. This CDR3 is 10 amino acids long. With 7 bases removed from V and 5 bases from J, the gap between germline ends came to 9 bases. The CDR3 is CSDGHNEQYF. CDR3 in DNA: TGCAGCGACGGACATAACGAGCAGTACTTC.

Only one count was recorded for this clone. The genes are TRBV9 and TRBJ2-1; no reliable D call. Germline lookup yields CDR1 SGDLS and CDR2 YYNGEE. Trimming took off 0 bases at V and 5 bases at J, with 12 bases between the two ends. The CDR3 contains 15 residues. In DNA form, the CDR3 reads TGTGCCAGCAGCGTAGAACCCGGAGTGAACAATGAGCAGTTCTTC. This translates into CASSVEPGVNNEQFF. Full variable domain (rest looked up from reference TRBV9 and TRBJ2-1): DSGVTQTPKHLITATGQRVTLRCSPRSGDLSVYWYQQSLDQGLQFLIQYYNGEERAKGNILERFSAQQFPDLHSELNLSSLELGDSALYFCASSVEPGVNNEQFFGPGTRLTVL.

The chain employs TRBV28 and TRBJ1-2, with TRBD1 as a possible D gene (6 bases). Germline CDR1 and CDR2: MDHEN and SYDVKM. The CDR3 has 15 amino acids. V lost 4 bases and J lost 0, with 12 bases in between. Here the CDR3 DNA reads TGTGCCAGCAGTTACTTTGACAGGTCTAACTATGGCTACACCTTC. Protein sequence: CASSYFDRSNYGYTF.

The chain uses TRBV3-1 (or the pseudogene TRBV3-2) and TRBJ1-2; 8 bases align to TRBD1. The germline V gene has CDR1 LGHDT and CDR2 YNNKEL (reference sequence). CDR3 length: 15 residues. The J segment lost 7 bases and the V segment lost 0 bases, leaving 7 bases of the junction unmatched. This CDR3 reads CASSQDLGTGSGYTF. The DNA of the CDR3 is TGTGCCAGCAGCCAAGATCTTGGGACAGGTTCTGGCTACACCTTC.

The chain has TRBV2 and TRBJ1-5, with D possibly matching TRBD1 (5 bases). V was trimmed by 7 bases and J by 8 bases, leaving 12 bases between them. This CDR3 has 12 amino acids. CDR1 and CDR2 from the germline V gene are SNHLY and FYNNEI. CDR3 DNA sequence: TGTGCCAGCACGGGCGCCAGGGAGCCCCAGCATTTT. Residues: CASTGAREPQHF.

This sequence joins TRBV6-5 and TRBJ2-7; D is uncertain. V was shortened by 5 bases and J by 3 bases, with 14 bases between the two germline ends. CDR3 length: 14 amino acids. Per germline, CDR1 MNHEY and CDR2 SVGAGI. CDR3 amino acids: CASSRTREDYEQYF. The CDR3 bases are TGTGCCAGCAGTCGAACAAGAGAGGACTACGAGCAGTACTTC.

This chain connects TRBV18 to TRBJ2-5; 7 bases match TRBD2. There are 14 residues in the CDR3. Per the germline V gene, CDR1 is KGHSH and CDR2 is LQKENI. With 6 bases clipped from V and 5 bases from J, the junction kept 9 bases outside the gene matches. The CDR3 DNA sequence: TGTGCCAGCTCGCCTACTAGCGTGAGGGAGACCCAGTACTTC. This codes for CASSPTSVRETQYF. The variable domain in full, completed from reference TRBV18 and TRBJ2-5, reads NAGVMQNPRHLVRRRGQEARLRCSPMKGHSHVYWYRQLPEEGLKFMVYLQKENIIDESGMPKERFSAEFPKEGPSILRIQQVVRGDSAAYFCASSPTSVRETQYFGPGTRLLVL.

The chain uses TRBV7-2 and TRBJ2-7; D is possibly TRBD2 (5 bases). Germline V lookup: CDR1 SGHTA, CDR2 FQGNSA. The germline V and J ends were trimmed by 1 base and 3 bases, with 7 bases remaining between them. The CDR3 consists of 13 residues. The CDR3 here is CASSLGGYYEQYF. In nucleotides, the CDR3 is TGTGCCAGCAGCTTAGGCGGGTACTACGAGCAGTACTTC.

This chain joins TRBV2 and TRBJ2-1; tentatively, D is TRBD1 (7 bases). Trimming took 5 bases from V and 0 from J, leaving 17 bases between them. The CDR3 loop spans 17 amino acids. Germline assignment: CDR1 SNHLY and CDR2 FYNNEI. The DNA for the CDR3 is TGTGCCAGCAGTCTCCGTCACAGGGGAGGCTCCTACAATGAGCAGTTCTTC. It specifies CASSLRHRGGSYNEQFF.

V is TRBV27 and J is TRBJ1-1, with D perhaps matching TRBD1 (5 bases). V lost 8 bases and J 1 base, leaving 11 bases between the germline ends. The CDR3 is made up of 13 amino acids. The V gene's germline CDR1 is MNHEY and CDR2 SMNVEV (reference sequence). In nucleotides, the CDR3 is TGTGCCAGCTCCGACAGCCAGAACACTGAAGCTTTCTTT. Its translation is CASSDSQNTEAFF.

The chain has TRBV6-5 and TRBJ2-5, with TRBD1 as a possible D gene (5 bases). The CDR3 length is 13 residues. From germline, CDR1 is MNHEY and CDR2 SVGAGI. The V gene lost 5 bases and the J gene lost 7 bases, with 14 bases spanning the gap. CDR3 sequence (DNA): TGTGCCAGCAGTATGGGGCAGTTTGGGACCCAGTACTTC. It is translated as CASSMGQFGTQYF.

The chain joins TRBV7-6 to TRBJ2-5; 16 nucleotides agree with TRBD2. Unmatched junction bases numbered 9, after V lost 6 bases and J lost 5 bases. The V gene's germline CDR1 is SGHVS and CDR2 FNYEAQ. This CDR3 region has 17 residues. CDR3 DNA sequence: TGTGCCAGCAGGTCCGGGACTAGCGGGAGGGCCTCCGAGACCCAGTACTTC. Translation gives CASRSGTSGRASETQYF.

The rearrangement links TRBV20-1 to TRBJ2-1; 16 bases fit TRBD2. Trimming at V came to 3 bases and at J to 10 bases, leaving 9 bases not matched to a gene. This CDR3 has 16 amino acids. Germline lookup yields CDR1 DFQATT and CDR2 SNEGSKA (reference sequence). CDR3 residues: CSASLGTSGRVMEQFF. The CDR3, as DNA: TGCAGTGCTAGTCTCGGGACTAGCGGGAGGGTCATGGAGCAGTTCTTC.

The genes are TRBV3-1 (or the pseudogene TRBV3-2) and TRBJ1-2, with D possibly TRBD1 on 6 matching bases. Per germline, CDR1 LGHDT and CDR2 YNNKEL (reference sequence). The CDR3 runs 13 residues. V was cut by 4 bases and J by 4 bases, with 10 bases left in between. The chain's CDR3 is CASSPQGSYGYTF. CDR3 bases: TGTGCCAGCAGCCCTCAGGGGAGCTATGGCTACACCTTC.

The chain recombines TRBV18 with TRBJ1-6; the match to TRBD1 covers 10 bases. This CDR3 has 15 amino acids. Germline CDR1 KGHSH, CDR2 LQKENI. J was trimmed by 6 bases and V by 4 bases; bases with no gene match: 3. CDR3 region: CASSLGDRGNSPLHF. The DNA for the CDR3 is TGTGCCAGCTCACTGGGGGACAGGGGTAATTCACCCCTCCACTTT. Full variable domain (missing parts from reference TRBV18 and TRBJ1-6): NAGVMQNPRHLVRRRGQEARLRCSPMKGHSHVYWYRQLPEEGLKFMVYLQKENIIDESGMPKERFSAEFPKEGPSILRIQQVVRGDSAAYFCASSLGDRGNSPLHFGNGTRLTVT.

This sequence joins TRBV4-2 and TRBJ1-2, with 7 bases identical to TRBD1. V shed 2 bases, J shed 5 bases, and the junction held 11 bases outside the gene matches. This CDR3 has 16 amino acids. Germline V lookup: CDR1 LGHNA, CDR2 YNFKEQ. The CDR3 DNA sequence: TGTGCCAGCAGCCAAATGGAGAGGGACAGCGGGTATGGCTACACCTTC. The encoded protein is CASSQMERDSGYGYTF.

The V call is TRBV11-2, the J call TRBJ2-3, with 7 bases matching TRBD1. Germline CDR1 SGHAT, CDR2 FQNNGV. The CDR3 sequence is 16 residues long. J gave up 4 bases and V 1 base, and 8 bases lay outside the gene matches. CDR3 sequence (DNA): TGTGCCAGCAGCTTAGCGGCAGGGGGAGTAGCAGATACGCAGTATTTT. Translated: CASSLAAGGVADTQYF.

V is TRBV6-5 and J is TRBJ2-2; D unclear. V was cut by 10 bases and J by 2 bases, with 17 bases left in between. Germline-derived CDR1 and CDR2 are MNHEY and SVGAGI. The CDR3 runs 15 residues. For the CDR3, the DNA is TGTGCCACCGCCCTGGAGCACCTCAACACCGGGGAGCTGTTTTTT. Translation gives CATALEHLNTGELFF.